The clone carrying this T cell receptor (beta chain) has a count of ten or more. The antigen remains unidentified. The CDR3 end is not reached by the read, which stops 3 residues before it; the germline J gene fills it in. These data originate in a study of T cell clonality in common variable immunodeficiency. Study conclusions and caveats: Compared with controls, CVID subjects had fewer shared TCRbeta clones.

Per germline, CDR1 SGHRS and CDR2 YFSETQ. Unmatched junction bases numbered 15, after V lost 4 bases and J lost 8 bases. The CDR3 extends over 16 amino acids. Sequencing input was equivalent genomic DNA from CVID and controls. Repertoires were generated with immunoSEQ multiplex PCR, while TCRdb's copy carries only in-frame clones and drops some. Singletons are absent from the sample, which has under 50,000 clones. This clonotype was obtained from a person aged 18 to 70 in good health. This rearrangement joins TRBV5-1 to TRBJ2-1; TRBD2 agrees at 7 bases. The sequenced sample consisted of peripheral blood mononuclear cells. CDR3 in amino acids: CASSLKTTSLGDEQFF. The covered CDR3 bases are TGCGCCAGCAGCCTGAAAACGACTAGCCTCGGCGATGAG.